These 9 T cell receptor beta chains originate from one sample sequenced in a study of T cells expressing NK-cell markers. TCRdb derives one entry per CDR3 protein from the 5' RACE reads, leaving out DNA. The sample data list about 300,000 distinct CDR3 sequences. The sample consisted of blood T cells: a sorted CD56 or NKG2C T cell subset, CD4+ or CD8+ T cells, or bulk PBMC T cells (not recorded which). The receptors originated from a woman aged 18-69 years in good health.

This rearrangement joins TRBV5-1 to TRBJ1-2; TCRdb returns TRBD1, unconfirmable since there is no DNA. The CDR3 is 14 residues long. The V gene's germline CDR1 is SGHRS and CDR2 YFSETQ. CDR3 in amino acids: CATAPQAGNYGYTF.

The rearrangement links TRBV20-1 to TRBJ2-3; TCRdb picks TRBD2, but there is no DNA to check that call. The germline CDR1 and CDR2 sequences are DFQATT and SNEGSKA (reference sequence). The CDR3 runs to 13 residues. The CDR3 region is CSGLAADLYTQYF.

This chain joins TRBV4-3 and TRBJ2-1; there is no DNA to check the TCRdb D call of TRBD2. Germline V CDR1 and CDR2: LGHNA, YSLEER. The CDR3 is 15 residues long. The CDR3 sequence: CASSLGPRMYNEQFF.

J is TRBJ2-1 and V is TRBV3-1; there is no DNA to check the TCRdb D call of TRBD1. Germline CDR1 is LGHDT and CDR2 is YNNKEL (reference sequence). There are 13 residues in the CDR3. CDR3: CASSHQLQGGQFF.

The chain is built from TRBV6-2 or TRBV6-3 and TRBJ1-1; TCRdb's D call of TRBD1 is untestable without DNA. Germline lookup yields CDR1 MNHEY and CDR2 SVGEGT. The CDR3 runs to 14 residues. The CDR3 sequence: CASSRGTPGTEAFF.

The rearrangement joins TRBV9 to TRBJ1-1; TCRdb indicates TRBD1, and absent DNA this call remains unverified. Per the germline V gene, CDR1 is SGDLS and CDR2 is YYNGEE. CDR3 length: 16 amino acids. The CDR3 loop is CASSGGGGRGRTEAFF.

CDR3 in amino acids: CSARALLAGGSDTQYF. The genes are TRBV20-1 and TRBJ2-3; TCRdb's D call of TRBD2 is untestable without DNA. There are 16 residues in the CDR3. CDR1 and CDR2 from the germline V gene are DFQATT and SNEGSKA (reference sequence).

The chain is built from TRBV3-1 and TRBJ2-1; TCRdb's D call of TRBD1 is untestable without DNA. Per the germline V gene, CDR1 is LGHDT and CDR2 is YNNKEL (reference sequence). CDR3 length: 16 residues. The chain's CDR3 is CASSHIGRVPYNEQFF.

The J gene is TRBJ2-3, the V gene TRBV29-1; TCRdb's assignment of TRBD2 cannot be checked, as there is no DNA. The CDR3 consists of 14 residues. CDR1 is SQVTM, CDR2 ANQGSEA, per germline. CDR3: CSASGGVSTDTQYF.